What follows is one TCR beta chain and its context. This clonotype showed up just once. There is no known antigen for this receptor. One base away there is no much larger clone; base qualities are not given. One read alone lends weak support. What the treatment or condition label conveys for this sample: live attenuated yellow fever vaccine strain. At every blood-draw timepoint, two biological replicates of bulk PBMCs were collected. A standard Ficoll-Paque protocol was used to isolate PBMCs from peripheral blood. TriZol was used to extract RNA from bulk PBMCs, CD4 and CD8 fractions, and dextramer-positive and dextramer-negative fractions. This specimen comes from a study of T cells after yellow fever vaccination (dated 2019 in TCRdb). About the study as a whole: The SMART-Seq v4 Ultra Low Input RNA kit was used to prepare libraries from fractions with low cell numbers. To track T-cell clones before and after primary and booster YFV17D yellow fever vaccination, bulk TCR alpha and beta repertoires were sequenced longitudinally. Two healthy male donors, one aged 18 to 29 and one aged 30 to 40 years, made up the cohort. Blood was collected at multiple timepoints before and after primary and secondary immunization, and bulk PBMC replicates and cell subsets were isolated. What the work shows at the level of the full study, not this receptor alone: A small share of clonotypes occurred in both CD4 and CD8 compartments, likely arising from convergent recombination. Computational filtering was required because FACS-sorted repertoires could contain abundant contaminating clonotypes from the bulk population. After the booster, most clones that had expanded after primary vaccination were detected again (about 95% of CD4 and 88% of CD8), suggesting broad maintenance of memory. Because the study included only two donors, the extent to which the findings can be generalized is limited. The secondary T-cell response was weaker than the primary response but faster, peaking on day 5 instead of day 15.

Synthesis of TCR cDNA relied on 5'RACE template switching, a step that introduced a universal primer site along with unique molecular identifiers. Priming for cDNA synthesis came from both the TCR alpha and TCR beta constant segments. Two PCR steps were used to amplify libraries, with sample barcodes and sequencing adapters being added in the second step. Libraries were sequenced on Illumina HiSeq 2500 (2x100 bp) or NovaSeq (2x150 bp). Per the original workflow: MIGEC handled demultiplexing of reads and collapsing into UMI consensus sequences, while MiXCR performed V(D)J alignment. Vaccine-responding clonotypes were identified with edgeR using replicate PBMC samples, with FDR below 0.01 and a log2 fold change above 5 up to day 15 being required. Bulk clonotypes were assigned CD4 or CD8 identity according to which sequenced CD4 or CD8 repertoire held them at higher abundance. Using fastp at Q25 and MiXCR, TCRdb reprocessed the public reads and kept productive beta chains. Rows merge per CDR3 protein into single entries with the most common DNA and genes. It is TCRdb's table, rather than the study itself, that gives the V and J calls and clone size. Here the sample has approximately 510,000 distinct CDR3 sequences; 20% to 25% occur a single time. The top ten clonotypes cover around 16% of the sample.

Per the germline V gene, MNHEY is the CDR1 and SVGAGI is the CDR2. Including cysteine and phenylalanine, the CDR3 has 15 amino acids. Just CDR3 DNA is preserved here, 45 bases in frame from base 1. V is cut by 0 bases and J by 3 bases, and the space between the germline ends is 11 bases. The specimen was PBMCs, collected less than 25 days after the first yellow fever vaccination. The clonotype originates from a man aged 18 to 29 who received the YFV17D yellow fever vaccine. The chain uses TRBV6-5 and TRBJ1-2, with the D gene not clear enough to name. The nucleotide sequence is TGTGCCAGCAGTTACTCGTGGATGGCTGACTATGGCTACACCTTC. Its translation reads: CASSYSWMADYGYTF.